This entry lists 20 T cell receptor beta chains sequenced from one sample in a study of T-cell memory formation after mild COVID-19. TCRdb re-derived calls from the 5' RACE reads in MiXCR, one entry per CDR3 protein. Of 100,000 to 150,000 distinct CDR3 sequences in the sample, approximately 15% were seen once. Sequencing used PBMCs or a T cell subset sorted from them (not recorded which). The origin of the receptors is an adult woman who had mild COVID-19 (a few samples of this study predate the infection). Cell type and time point are not known.

This clonotype was detected a few times. The CDR3 nucleotides read TGTGCCACCAGTGATTCCGGGGGCGCAAAGGCCAAAAACATTCAGTACTTC. Protein sequence: CATSDSGGAKAKNIQYF. The chain is built from TRBV24-1 and TRBJ2-4; D is possibly TRBD1 or TRBD2 (6 bases each). The CDR3 contains 17 residues. Germline-derived CDR1 and CDR2 are KGHDR and SFDVKD. V lost 2 bases, J lost 1 base, and 14 bases lay in between.

The chain couples TRBV3-1 to TRBJ2-1; the D is unclear. V gave up 4 bases and J gave up 10 bases, with 14 bases separating them. This CDR3 is 13 amino acids long. CDR1 and CDR2 from the germline V gene are LGHDT and YNNKEL (reference sequence). The chain's CDR3 is CASSPDHTWEQFF. DNA for the CDR3: TGTGCCAGCAGCCCGGACCACACATGGGAGCAGTTCTTC.

The chain has TRBV6-5 and TRBJ2-5; the match to TRBD2 covers 11 bases. V was clipped by 2 bases and J by 0 bases; unmatched bases: 5. The CDR3 covers 17 residues. CDR1 and CDR2 from the germline V gene are MNHEY and SVGAGI. The chain's CDR3 is CASSYTSGGRDQETQYF. The CDR3 nucleotides are TGTGCCAGCAGTTACACTAGCGGGGGACGAGACCAAGAGACCCAGTACTTC.

The chain is built from TRBV2 and TRBJ2-1; 11 nucleotides align to TRBD2. CDR3 length: 16 amino acids. The germline V gene encodes CDR1 SNHLY and CDR2 FYNNEI. J gave up 3 bases and V 2 bases, and 3 bases lay outside the gene matches. The CDR3 bases are TGTGCCAGCAGTGAACCCGGGACTAGCGGCTACAATGAGCAGTTCTTC. Its protein product is CASSEPGTSGYNEQFF.

The genes are TRBV11-2 and TRBJ2-2; 11 bases line up with TRBD2. V trimming: 2 bases; J trimming: 1 base; junction bases outside the gene matches: 9. Looked up from germline, CDR1 is SGHAT and CDR2 is FQNNGV. The CDR3 consists of 19 residues. The CDR3 loop reads CASSLPTLAGDMNTGELFF. CDR3 bases: TGTGCCAGCAGCTTACCCACACTAGCGGGAGATATGAACACCGGGGAGCTGTTTTTT.

There are a few counts of this clonotype. CDR3 in amino acids: CASSSAILTETYGYTF. CDR3 nucleotide sequence: TGTGCCAGCAGTTCCGCGATACTGACAGAAACCTATGGCTACACCTTC. This sequence joins TRBV27 and TRBJ1-2; D may be TRBD1 (5 bases). The CDR3 length is 16 residues. CDR1 and CDR2 (germline): MNHEY, SMNVEV (reference sequence). The V end was cut by 4 bases, the J end by 4 bases, with 19 bases between.

This chain uses TRBV20-1 with TRBJ1-2, with TRBD1 as a possible D gene (6 bases). There are 14 residues in the CDR3. V gave up 5 bases and J gave up 2 bases, with 15 bases separating them. Germline CDR1 is DFQATT and CDR2 is SNEGSKA (reference sequence). The CDR3 nucleotides read TGCAGTGCTCCCGACAGGCGCCAGAACTATGGCTACACCTTC. This sequence encodes CSAPDRRQNYGYTF.

The chain recombines TRBV27 with TRBJ1-1; 10 bases agree with TRBD1. Looked up from germline, CDR1 is MNHEY and CDR2 is SMNVEV (reference sequence). The CDR3 has 16 residues. With V trimmed by 0 bases and J by 4 bases, 5 bases remained unmatched. Here the CDR3 DNA reads TGTGCCAGCAGTTTATCGCCGGGACAGGGGATCACTGAAGCTTTCTTT. Translation: CASSLSPGQGITEAFF.

The chain combines TRBV5-1 with TRBJ1-2; D gene unclear. There are 14 residues in the CDR3. Germline values: CDR1 SGHRS, CDR2 YFSETQ. V was cut by 0 bases and J by 6 bases, with 12 bases left in between. The CDR3 is CASSLEPGGHGYTF. The CDR3 region has the DNA TGCGCCAGCAGCTTGGAGCCAGGTGGACATGGCTACACCTTC. Full variable domain (outside the CDR3, taken from reference TRBV5-1 and TRBJ1-2): KAGVTQTPRYLIKTRGQQVTLSCSPISGHRSVSWYQQTPGQGLQFLFEYFSETQRNKGNFPGRFSGRQFSNSRSEMNVSTLELGDSALYLCASSLEPGGHGYTFGSGTRLTVV.

The chain uses TRBV29-1 and TRBJ1-1; D gene uncertain. CDR1 is SQVTM, CDR2 ANQGSEA, per germline. This CDR3 comprises 14 residues. V was clipped by 3 bases and J by 2 bases, with 13 bases between them. CDR3 amino acids: CSVDRAGLNTEAFF. DNA for the CDR3: TGCAGCGTTGATAGGGCCGGGCTTAACACTGAAGCTTTCTTT. Full variable domain (remainder filled in from reference TRBV29-1 and TRBJ1-1): SAVISQKPSRDICQRGTSLTIQCQVDSQVTMMFWYRQQPGQSLTLIATANQGSEATYESGFVIDKFPISRPNLTFSTLTVSNMSPEDSSIYLCSVDRAGLNTEAFFGQGTRLTVV.

This clonotype was counted at least ten times. The rearrangement links TRBV6-5 to TRBJ2-5; weak D call: TRBD1 (5 bases). This CDR3 is 17 amino acids long. Trimming took 0 bases from V and 7 from J, leaving 21 bases between them. Germline V gene lookup returns CDR1 MNHEY and CDR2 SVGAGI. CDR3 coding DNA: TGTGCCAGCAGTTACTCGTCGTACGACTTCAGGGTCCGGACCCAGTACTTC. Translating it yields CASSYSSYDFRVRTQYF.

This clonotype was counted only a few times. CDR3 residues: CASSWTYPPLTEAFF. The DNA for the CDR3 is TGTGCCAGCAGCTGGACATACCCTCCTCTCACTGAAGCTTTCTTT. V and J are TRBV7-2 and TRBJ1-1; a weak D match, TRBD1 (5 bases). V was clipped by 4 bases and J by 4 bases, with 16 bases between them. This CDR3 contains 15 residues. Per the germline V gene, CDR1 is SGHTA and CDR2 is FQGNSA. The full variable domain, completed using reference TRBV7-2 and TRBJ1-1, is GAGVSQSPSNKVTEKGKDVELRCDPISGHTALYWYRQSLGQGLEFLIYFQGNSAPDKSGLPSDRFSAERTGGSVSTLTIQRTQQEDSAVYLCASSWTYPPLTEAFFGQGTRLTVV.

The chain employs TRBV4-1 and TRBJ1-5; D uncertain. CDR1 is MGHRA and CDR2 is YSYEKL in the germline V gene. V was pared by 0 bases and J by 6 bases, with 9 bases between. This CDR3 is 14 amino acids long. The chain's CDR3 is CASSQDLRTQPQHF. The CDR3 nucleotides are TGCGCCAGCAGCCAAGATCTGAGGACTCAGCCCCAGCATTTT.

The J gene is TRBJ2-7, the V gene TRBV4-2; no definite D call. The ends were cut back, 0 bases at V and 2 bases at J, with 14 bases in the middle. The V gene's germline CDR1 is LGHNA and CDR2 YNFKEQ. CDR3 length: 16 amino acids. The CDR3 sequence: CASSQDAVTRAYEQYF. The CDR3, as DNA: TGTGCCAGCAGCCAAGATGCAGTCACACGGGCCTACGAGCAGTACTTC.

There are a few counts of this clonotype. The rearrangement joins TRBV5-6 to TRBJ2-3, with 12 bases matching TRBD2. V lost 4 bases to trimming and J lost 4 bases; unmatched junction nucleotides: 16. Germline CDR1 reads SGHDT; CDR2 reads YYEEEE. The CDR3 is 19 amino acids. The CDR3 loop is CASSPPNPGLAGNADTQYF. CDR3 bases: TGTGCCAGCAGCCCGCCGAACCCTGGACTAGCGGGAAACGCAGATACGCAGTATTTT.

This clonotype was recorded a few times. V and J are TRBV7-9 and TRBJ2-2; 13 nucleotides match TRBD2. The V gene end was trimmed by 5 bases and the J gene end by 8 bases; junction bases not matched to a gene: 2. The CDR3 is 14 residues long. Germline V gives CDR1 SEHNR, CDR2 FQNEAQ (reference sequence). The CDR3 sequence: CASSRLAGGGELFF. The CDR3 region has the DNA TGTGCCAGCAGCCGACTAGCGGGAGGAGGGGAGCTGTTTTTT.

The rearrangement uses TRBV4-3 and TRBJ1-1, with 9 bases lining up with TRBD1. The CDR3 has 14 amino acids. Looked up from germline, CDR1 is LGHNA and CDR2 is YSLEER. V dropped 4 bases and J dropped 6; count of bases not matched to a gene: 6. In DNA form, the CDR3 reads TGCGCCAGCAGCCCGGACAGGGGAAAACCTGAAGCTTTCTTT. It yields the protein CASSPDRGKPEAFF.

V is TRBV5-6 and J is TRBJ2-1, with D unclear. Looked up from germline, CDR1 is SGHDT and CDR2 is YYEEEE. Between the trimmed V and J ends, which lost 4 bases and 4 bases, there was a span of 12 bases. CDR3 length equals 14 residues. Written as DNA, the CDR3 is TGTGCCAGCAGCCTCTTTAACAATTACAATGAGCAGTTCTTC. It codes for CASSLFNNYNEQFF.

The chain uses TRBV11-2 and TRBJ2-2; D not certain. Germline CDR1 reads SGHAT; CDR2 reads FQNNGV. This CDR3 contains 11 residues. V lost 4 bases to trimming and J lost 8 bases, with 5 bases between them. The CDR3 is CASSSLGELFF. The CDR3 DNA follows: TGTGCCAGCAGCTCCCTAGGGGAGCTGTTTTTT.

The chain has TRBV18 and TRBJ2-5; 7 bases align to TRBD1. The CDR3 sequence is 17 residues long. Looked up from germline, CDR1 is KGHSH and CDR2 is LQKENI. The V segment lost 5 bases and the J segment 4 bases; nucleotides outside the gene matches: 16. This CDR3 is CASSEVGDSSVIETQYF. The CDR3 DNA follows: TGTGCCAGCTCAGAGGTGGGGGACAGCTCCGTGATAGAGACCCAGTACTTC.